These 20 T cell receptor beta chains came from one sample sequenced in a study of T cell responses to AZD1222 COVID-19 vaccine. Clones were read by immunoSEQ multiplex PCR, and TCRdb kept only the in-frame ones, dropping some. Of some 130,000 clones in the sample, roughly nine tenths were seen once. Here the sequenced sample was peripheral blood, taken on day 0 of AZD1222 vaccination. The receptor source for this set is an adult in good health.

This rearrangement joins TRBV9 to TRBJ1-1, with D possibly TRBD1 on 5 matching bases. This CDR3 spans 14 amino acids. The V and J ends lost 0 bases and 3 bases respectively, with 9 bases between them. Looked up from germline, CDR1 is SGDLS and CDR2 is YYNGEE. In DNA form, the CDR3 reads TGTGCCAGCAGCGTAGCGGGGCGGGACACTGAAGCTTTCTTT. Amino acid sequence: CASSVAGRDTEAFF.

This clone was detected only once. The V and J genes are TRBV27 and TRBJ1-6, with 8 bases matching TRBD1. This CDR3 is built from 14 residues. The germline V gene has CDR1 MNHEY and CDR2 SMNVEV (reference sequence). V gave up 3 bases and J gave up 8 bases; unmatched junction bases: 3. Here the CDR3 reads CASSFQGAYSPLHF. In DNA form, the CDR3 reads TGTGCCAGCAGTTTCCAGGGGGCGTATTCACCCCTCCACTTT.

This chain connects TRBV3-1 (or the pseudogene TRBV3-2) to TRBJ2-5; 11 nucleotides match TRBD2. The CDR3 totals 16 residues. The germline V gene has CDR1 LGHDT and CDR2 YNNKEL (reference sequence). V trimming: 5 bases; J trimming: 3 bases; junction bases outside the gene matches: 8. CDR3 nucleotide sequence: TGTGCCAGCAGCATCCGGACTAGCGGGCCTAAAGAGACCCAGTACTTC. Protein: CASSIRTSGPKETQYF.

V is TRBV7-6 and J is TRBJ1-5, with a weak D call TRBD1 (5 bases). The germline V gene encodes CDR1 SGHVS and CDR2 FNYEAQ. The CDR3 contains 15 residues. V lost 1 base and J 7 bases, leaving 14 bases between the germline ends. CDR3 bases: TGTGCCAGCAGCTTAGGTACAGACCGGGGGCAGCCCCAGCATTTT. Protein sequence: CASSLGTDRGQPQHF.

This clone appeared a single time. The V gene is TRBV12-3 or TRBV12-4, the J gene TRBJ1-2; D is possibly TRBD1 (5 bases). The CDR3 runs to 12 residues. V was cut by 4 bases and J by 6 bases, with 9 bases left in between. The CDR3 is CASSWDEHGYTF. In DNA form, the CDR3 reads TGTGCCAGCAGTTGGGACGAGCATGGCTACACCTTC.

The chain has TRBV5-6 and TRBJ1-1; D is unresolved. The CDR3 covers 14 residues. The V end was cut by 0 bases, the J end by 6 bases, with 12 bases between. Germline-derived CDR1 and CDR2 are SGHDT and YYEEEE. CDR3 bases: TGTGCCAGCAGCTTGGCCGCCTTAGGTCCTGAAGCTTTCTTT. It is translated as CASSLAALGPEAFF.

This clone was detected only a few times. The gene calls are TRBV2 and TRBJ1-5, with a possible D match to TRBD1 (5 bases). The CDR3 is made up of 14 amino acids. V lost 8 bases and J 4 bases, leaving 15 bases between the germline ends. The germline V gene has CDR1 SNHLY and CDR2 FYNNEI. The CDR3 spells CASQPINRNQPQHF. The CDR3 bases are TGTGCCAGCCAACCCATCAACAGGAATCAGCCCCAGCATTTT.

A single count supports this clone. The CDR3 DNA is TGTGCCAGTAGTATAACGGCGGGATCCATTCGATGGAATGAGCAGTTCTTC. This codes for CASSITAGSIRWNEQFF. This chain connects TRBV19 to TRBJ2-1, with D possibly matching TRBD2 (6 bases). Germline CDR1 is LNHDA and CDR2 is SQIVND (reference sequence). V lost 2 bases and J 7 bases, leaving 21 bases between the germline ends. The CDR3 contains 17 residues.

V and J are TRBV7-3 and TRBJ2-7, with D unclear. The V and J ends lost 3 bases and 5 bases respectively, with 17 bases between them. The CDR3 length is 15 residues. Germline V gives CDR1 SGHTA, CDR2 FQGTGA. DNA for the CDR3: TGTGCCAGCAGCTTGTCTAGGGAAGGAGCCGACGAGCAGTACTTC. The encoded protein is CASSLSREGADEQYF.

This chain connects TRBV4-1 to TRBJ2-3, with TRBD1 matching 7 bases. Germline V lookup: CDR1 MGHRA, CDR2 YSYEKL. The CDR3 sequence is 15 residues long. V shed 3 bases, J shed 4 bases, and the junction held 7 bases outside the gene matches. The CDR3 here is CASSHPSTGADTQYF. The DNA for the CDR3 is TGCGCCAGCAGCCACCCATCAACAGGGGCAGATACGCAGTATTTT.

This clone was seen more than once but under ten times. The chain joins TRBV19 to TRBJ2-2, with D possibly matching TRBD1 (5 bases). CDR1 LNHDA and CDR2 SQIVND come from the germline V gene (reference sequence). CDR3 length: 16 amino acids. The V end was cut by 6 bases, the J end by 1 base, with 15 bases between. The CDR3 DNA is TGTGCCAGTAGCAAAACCAGGGTCGGGAACACCGGGGAGCTGTTTTTT. Protein product: CASSKTRVGNTGELFF.

The chain recombines TRBV29-1 with TRBJ2-3; D is unresolved. With 3 bases removed from V and 1 base from J, the gap between germline ends came to 8 bases. This CDR3 spans 13 amino acids. The germline V gene has CDR1 SQVTM and CDR2 ANQGSEA. In DNA, the CDR3 is TGCAGCGTTGACAGGACGGGCACAGATACGCAGTATTTT. As protein: CSVDRTGTDTQYF.

This chain connects TRBV6-6 to TRBJ1-2; D may be TRBD1 (5 bases). Germline V gives CDR1 MNHNY, CDR2 SVGAGI (reference sequence). This CDR3 is built from 14 residues. V lost 5 bases and J lost 7, with 17 bases in between. The CDR3 spells CASSTPGGNVGYTF. The DNA for the CDR3 is TGTGCCAGCAGTACCCCGGGGGGGAATGTTGGCTACACCTTC.

The chain links TRBV28 to TRBJ1-6; perhaps TRBD1 as D (6 bases). Between the trimmed V and J ends, which lost 6 bases and 10 bases, there was a span of 13 bases. The CDR3 runs 13 residues. Germline assignment: CDR1 MDHEN and CDR2 SYDVKM. The CDR3 nucleotides read TGTGCCAGCAGGACAGGACCCTCCTCACCCCTCCACTTT. This encodes CASRTGPSSPLHF.

This clone was observed a single time. This chain joins TRBV27 and TRBJ2-5; 9 nucleotides align to TRBD2. The CDR3 runs to 14 residues. J was trimmed by 7 bases and V by 3 bases; bases with no gene match: 6. Germline V gives CDR1 MNHEY, CDR2 SMNVEV (reference sequence). CDR3 loop: CASSLAGGSGTQYF. Here the CDR3 DNA reads TGTGCCAGCAGTTTGGCGGGGGGGTCGGGGACCCAGTACTTC.

The V gene is TRBV6-5, the J gene TRBJ1-2, with D perhaps matching TRBD1 (5 bases). V shed 0 bases and J shed 5 bases, with 16 bases lying between them. The CDR3 length is 16 residues. CDR1 and CDR2 (germline): MNHEY, SVGAGI. The CDR3 is CASSYSMLGGEYGYTF. For the CDR3, the DNA is TGTGCCAGCAGTTACTCGATGTTGGGGGGTGAGTATGGCTACACCTTC.

The J gene is TRBJ2-2, the V gene TRBV19, with D perhaps matching TRBD2 (6 bases). The V gene lost 5 bases and the J gene lost 3 bases, with 16 bases spanning the gap. The CDR3 sequence is 16 residues long. Germline loops: CDR1 LNHDA, CDR2 SQIVND (reference sequence). The CDR3 nucleotides are TGTGCCAGTAGTTCCGTTGGAGGGGTCGACACCGGGGAGCTGTTTTTT. Protein: CASSSVGGVDTGELFF.

The gene calls are TRBV7-2 and TRBJ1-5; 11 bases are shared with TRBD1. V lost 3 bases, J lost 5 bases, and 3 bases stayed unmatched. CDR1 and CDR2 (germline): SGHTA, FQGNSA. CDR3 size: 15 residues. CDR3 sequence: CASSLGQGVDQPQHF. CDR3 nucleotides: TGTGCCAGCAGCTTGGGACAGGGGGTTGATCAGCCCCAGCATTTT. Full variable domain (remainder filled in from reference TRBV7-2 and TRBJ1-5): GAGVSQSPSNKVTEKGKDVELRCDPISGHTALYWYRQSLGQGLEFLIYFQGNSAPDKSGLPSDRFSAERTGGSVSTLTIQRTQQEDSAVYLCASSLGQGVDQPQHFGDGTRLSIL.

This chain joins TRBV4-2 and TRBJ2-5, with 16 bases lining up with TRBD2. CDR3 length equals 17 residues. Germline trimming cut 0 bases from V and 3 bases from J; bases unmatched to any gene: 1. The germline V gene has CDR1 LGHNA and CDR2 YNFKEQ. The CDR3 reads CASSQEGLAGGKETQYF. DNA of the CDR3: TGTGCCAGCAGCCAAGAGGGACTAGCGGGGGGGAAAGAGACCCAGTACTTC.

The gene calls are TRBV11-2 and TRBJ2-1; D is ambiguous. Trimming left V 0 bases short and J 0 bases short, with 12 bases between. This CDR3 is built from 17 residues. The germline V gene encodes CDR1 SGHAT and CDR2 FQNNGV. The chain's CDR3 is CASSLERIPNSYNEQFF. DNA for the CDR3: TGTGCCAGCAGCTTAGAGCGGATACCTAACTCCTACAATGAGCAGTTCTTC.